One T cell receptor beta chain is described in this entry. As yet, its antigen is unknown. A sample-barcoded 5' primer and a J-beta primer mix were used in a second PCR of about 7 to 12 cycles. Each of the cDNA molecules was tagged by a template-switch adaptor with 12 random nucleotides. TCRdb reanalysed the 5' RACE reads using MiXCR and keeps one entry per CDR3 protein. This sample carries hundreds of thousands of distinct CDR3 sequences, 56% of them seen once, and the ten largest clones take roughly 25%. The germline V gene encodes CDR1 SNHLY and CDR2 FYNNEI. CDR3 length: 14 amino acids. Trimming at V came to 8 bases and at J to 0 bases, leaving 3 bases not matched to a gene. The donors, aged about 6 to 100, were healthy Caucasians from Russia. This record comes from a study of blood T cells in healthy people across ages. The study, taken as a whole, reports: In long-lived donors, naive CD4+ cell counts and diversity exceeded those of aged donors. Older age went with lower TCR beta diversity per million T cells, in a roughly linear way.

The gene calls are TRBV2 and TRBJ1-4; 7 bases map to TRBD1. This clonotype originated in a man aged 40-49 years in good health. Sequencing input: blood. CDR3 bases: TGTGCCAGCGGGACAGTAGCAACTAATGAAAAACTGTTTTTT. This encodes CASGTVATNEKLFF.